The TCR beta chain under discussion was sequenced for a study of cytomegalovirus exposure and HLA in healthy donors. Comment on this clone: Its matching antigen is unknown.

Per germline, CDR1 MGHRA and CDR2 YSYEKL. The CDR3 loop spans 13 amino acids. V lost 2 bases to trimming and J lost 6 bases, with 9 bases between them. The PCR employed 60 Vbeta primers together with 13 Jbeta primers. The method was immunoSEQ multiplex PCR; TCRdb's version includes in-frame clones alone and lacks a portion of them. The repertoire consists of more than 85,000 clones, with approximately 70% occurring once and the leading ten covering approximately 4.3%. Study-level points and caveats: TCR beta chain V- and J-gene trimming was linked, in a later analysis, to a missense variant in DCLRE1C.

The chain recombines TRBV4-1 with TRBJ2-3; TRBD1 is a possible D gene (5 bases). The sequenced sample consisted of PBMCs. This receptor was identified in a woman aged 18 to 35 in good health and CMV-seropositive. The CDR3 DNA reads TGCGCCAGCAGCCAACCGCCAGGGGATACGCAGTATTTT. It translates to CASSQPPGDTQYF.